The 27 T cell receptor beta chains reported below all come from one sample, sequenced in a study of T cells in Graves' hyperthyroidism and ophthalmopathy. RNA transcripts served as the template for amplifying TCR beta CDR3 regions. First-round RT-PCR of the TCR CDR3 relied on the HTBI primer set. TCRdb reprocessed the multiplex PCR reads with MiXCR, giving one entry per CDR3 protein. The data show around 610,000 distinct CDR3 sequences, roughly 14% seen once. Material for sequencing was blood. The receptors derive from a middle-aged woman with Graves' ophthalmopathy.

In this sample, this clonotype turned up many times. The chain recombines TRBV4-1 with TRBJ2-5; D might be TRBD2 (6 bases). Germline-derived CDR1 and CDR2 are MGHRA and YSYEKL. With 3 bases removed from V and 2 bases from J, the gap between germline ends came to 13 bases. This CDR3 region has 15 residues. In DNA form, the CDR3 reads TGCGCCAGCAGCCAGACGGTGACTAGACAAGAGACCCAGTACTTC. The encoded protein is CASSQTVTRQETQYF.

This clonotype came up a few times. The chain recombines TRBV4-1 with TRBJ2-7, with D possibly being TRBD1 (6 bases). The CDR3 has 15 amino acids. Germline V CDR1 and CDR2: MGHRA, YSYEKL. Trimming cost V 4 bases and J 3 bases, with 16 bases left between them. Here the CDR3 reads CASSLETSGDYEQYF. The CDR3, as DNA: TGCGCCAGCAGCCTGGAGACTTCAGGGGACTACGAGCAGTACTTC.

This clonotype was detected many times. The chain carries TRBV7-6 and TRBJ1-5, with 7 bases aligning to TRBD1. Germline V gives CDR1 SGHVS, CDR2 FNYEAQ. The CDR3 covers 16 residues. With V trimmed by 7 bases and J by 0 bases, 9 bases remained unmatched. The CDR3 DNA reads TGTGCCAGCAACCCCGGGACAGAACATAGCAATCAGCCCCAGCATTTT. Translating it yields CASNPGTEHSNQPQHF.

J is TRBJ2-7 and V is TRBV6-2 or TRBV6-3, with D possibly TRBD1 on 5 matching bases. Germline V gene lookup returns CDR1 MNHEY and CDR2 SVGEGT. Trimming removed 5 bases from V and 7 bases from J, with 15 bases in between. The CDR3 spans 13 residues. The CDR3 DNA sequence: TGTGCCAGCAGTGAGCTAAGGGGTCGGGAGCAGTACTTC. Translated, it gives CASSELRGREQYF.

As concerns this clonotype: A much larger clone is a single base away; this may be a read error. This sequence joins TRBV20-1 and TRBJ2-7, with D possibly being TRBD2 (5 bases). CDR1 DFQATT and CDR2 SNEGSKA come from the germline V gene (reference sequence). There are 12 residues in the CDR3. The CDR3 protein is CSATDFSCEQYF. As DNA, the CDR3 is TGCAGTGCTACGGACTTCTCCTGCGAGCAGTACTTC.

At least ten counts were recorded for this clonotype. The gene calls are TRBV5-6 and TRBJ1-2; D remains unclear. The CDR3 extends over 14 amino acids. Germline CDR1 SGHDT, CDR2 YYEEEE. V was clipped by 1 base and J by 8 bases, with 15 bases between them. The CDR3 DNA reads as TGTGCCAGCAGCTTGCAGGACGCCCTGGGGGGCTACACCTTC. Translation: CASSLQDALGGYTF.

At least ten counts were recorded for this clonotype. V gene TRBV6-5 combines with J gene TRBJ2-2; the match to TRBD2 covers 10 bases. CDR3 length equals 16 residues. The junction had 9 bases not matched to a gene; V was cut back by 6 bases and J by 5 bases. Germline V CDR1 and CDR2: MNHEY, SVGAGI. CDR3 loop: CASSLQAGGITGELFF. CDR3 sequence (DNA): TGTGCCAGCAGCTTACAAGCGGGAGGGATTACCGGGGAGCTGTTTTTT.

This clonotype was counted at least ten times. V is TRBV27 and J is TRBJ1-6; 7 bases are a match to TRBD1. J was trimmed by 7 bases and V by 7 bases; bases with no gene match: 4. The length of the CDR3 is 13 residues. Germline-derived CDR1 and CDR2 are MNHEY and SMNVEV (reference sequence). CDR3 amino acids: CASTDRMNSPLHF. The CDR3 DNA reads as TGTGCCAGCACGGACAGGATGAATTCACCCCTCCACTTT.

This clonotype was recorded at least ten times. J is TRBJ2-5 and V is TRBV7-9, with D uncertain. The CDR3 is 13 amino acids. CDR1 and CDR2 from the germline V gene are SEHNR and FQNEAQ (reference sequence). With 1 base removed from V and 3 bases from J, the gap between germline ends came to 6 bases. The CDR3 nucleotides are TGTGCCAGCAGCTTAGACGCAGAAGAGACCCAGTACTTC. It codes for CASSLDAEETQYF.

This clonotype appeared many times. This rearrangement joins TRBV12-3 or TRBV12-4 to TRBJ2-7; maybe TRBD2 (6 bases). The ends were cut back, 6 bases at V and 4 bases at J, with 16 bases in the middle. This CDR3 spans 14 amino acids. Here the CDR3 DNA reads TGTGCCAGCAGCCCTCCAGCGGGCGTTTACGAGCAGTACTTC. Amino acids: CASSPPAGVYEQYF.

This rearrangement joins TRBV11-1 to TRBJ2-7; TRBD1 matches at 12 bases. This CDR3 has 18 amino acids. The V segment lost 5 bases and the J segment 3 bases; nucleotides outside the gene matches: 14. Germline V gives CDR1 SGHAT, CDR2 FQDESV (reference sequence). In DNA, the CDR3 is TGTGCCAGCAGCCAACGTGCCGGGACAGGGGGCTCCCGCTACGAGCAGTACTTC. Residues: CASSQRAGTGGSRYEQYF.

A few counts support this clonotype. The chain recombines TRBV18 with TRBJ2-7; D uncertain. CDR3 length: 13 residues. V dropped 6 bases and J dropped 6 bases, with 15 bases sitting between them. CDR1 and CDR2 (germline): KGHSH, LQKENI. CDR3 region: CASSPLSMGEQYF. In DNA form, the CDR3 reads TGTGCCAGCTCGCCTCTCTCTATGGGCGAGCAGTACTTC.

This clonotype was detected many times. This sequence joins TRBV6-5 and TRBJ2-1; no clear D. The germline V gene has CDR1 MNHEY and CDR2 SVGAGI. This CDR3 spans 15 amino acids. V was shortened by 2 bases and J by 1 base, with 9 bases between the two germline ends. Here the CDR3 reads CASSYGPRSYNEQFF. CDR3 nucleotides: TGTGCCAGCAGTTACGGGCCCAGATCCTACAATGAGCAGTTCTTC.

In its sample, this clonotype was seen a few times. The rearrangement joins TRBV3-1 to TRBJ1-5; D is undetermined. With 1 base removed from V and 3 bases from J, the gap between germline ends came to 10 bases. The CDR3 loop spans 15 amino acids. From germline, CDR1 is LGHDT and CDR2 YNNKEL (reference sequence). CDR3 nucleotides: TGTGCCAGCAGCCAAGCACAAGGACTCAATCAGCCCCAGCATTTT. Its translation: CASSQAQGLNQPQHF.

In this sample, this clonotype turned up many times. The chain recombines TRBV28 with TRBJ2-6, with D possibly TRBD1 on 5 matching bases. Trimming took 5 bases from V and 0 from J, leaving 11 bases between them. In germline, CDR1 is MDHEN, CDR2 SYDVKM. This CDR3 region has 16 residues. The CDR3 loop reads CASSIPTGSGANVLTF. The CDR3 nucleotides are TGTGCCAGCAGTATCCCTACAGGCTCTGGGGCCAACGTCCTGACTTTC.

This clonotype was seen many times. The CDR3 nucleotides are TGTGCCAGCAGTTCACCGGGACTGAATTATGGCTACACCTTC. As protein: CASSSPGLNYGYTF. V and J are TRBV12-3 or TRBV12-4 and TRBJ1-2; D perhaps matches TRBD1 (5 bases). The CDR3 runs to 14 residues. Trimming removed 4 bases at V and 5 bases at J, with 14 bases between.

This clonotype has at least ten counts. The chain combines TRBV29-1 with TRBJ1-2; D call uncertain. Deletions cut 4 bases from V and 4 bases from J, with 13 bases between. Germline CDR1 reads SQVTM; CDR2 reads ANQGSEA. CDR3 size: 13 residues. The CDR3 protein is CSVAVRGVYGYTF. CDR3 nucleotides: TGCAGCGTTGCAGTCCGGGGAGTCTATGGCTACACCTTC.

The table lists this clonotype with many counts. CDR3 sequence: CASSQREGGGNTIYF. CDR3 in DNA: TGTGCCAGCAGTCAGAGGGAGGGTGGTGGAAACACCATATATTTT. The rearrangement uses TRBV6-5 and TRBJ1-3; no clear D gene. With 5 bases removed from V and 3 bases from J, the gap between germline ends came to 14 bases. The CDR3 has 15 amino acids. Germline CDR1 and CDR2: MNHEY and SVGAGI.

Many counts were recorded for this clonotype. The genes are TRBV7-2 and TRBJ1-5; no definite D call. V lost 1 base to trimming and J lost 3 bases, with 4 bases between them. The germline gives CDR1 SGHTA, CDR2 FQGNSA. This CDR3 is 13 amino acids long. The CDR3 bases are TGTGCCAGCAGCTTAGTGAACAATCAGCCCCAGCATTTT. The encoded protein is CASSLVNNQPQHF.

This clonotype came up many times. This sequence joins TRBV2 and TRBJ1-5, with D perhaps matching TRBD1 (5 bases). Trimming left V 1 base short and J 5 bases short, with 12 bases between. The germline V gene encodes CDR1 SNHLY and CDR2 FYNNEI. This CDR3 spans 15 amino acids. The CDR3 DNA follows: TGTGCCAGCAGTGAAGATATAGGGGCAGATCAGCCCCAGCATTTT. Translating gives CASSEDIGADQPQHF.

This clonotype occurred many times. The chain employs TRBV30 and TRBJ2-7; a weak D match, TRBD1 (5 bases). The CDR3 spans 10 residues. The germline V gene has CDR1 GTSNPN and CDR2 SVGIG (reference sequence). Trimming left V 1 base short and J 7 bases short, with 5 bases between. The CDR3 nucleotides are TGTGCCTGGAGTGAGGGGGAGCAGTACTTC. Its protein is CAWSEGEQYF.

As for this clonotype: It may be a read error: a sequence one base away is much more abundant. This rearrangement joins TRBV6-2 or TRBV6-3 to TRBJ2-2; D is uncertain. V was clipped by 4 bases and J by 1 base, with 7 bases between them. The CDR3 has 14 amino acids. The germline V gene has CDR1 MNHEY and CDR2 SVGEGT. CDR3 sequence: CASSLQRNTGELFF. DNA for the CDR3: TGTGCCAGCAGTTTGCAGCGGAACACCGGGGAGCTGTTTTTT.

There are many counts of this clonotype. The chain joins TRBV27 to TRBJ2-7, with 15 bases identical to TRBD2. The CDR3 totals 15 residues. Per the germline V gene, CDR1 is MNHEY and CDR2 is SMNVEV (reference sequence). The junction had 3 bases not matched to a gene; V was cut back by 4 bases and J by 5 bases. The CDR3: CASSWTSGRAHEQYF. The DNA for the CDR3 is TGTGCCAGCAGTTGGACTAGCGGGAGGGCCCACGAGCAGTACTTC.

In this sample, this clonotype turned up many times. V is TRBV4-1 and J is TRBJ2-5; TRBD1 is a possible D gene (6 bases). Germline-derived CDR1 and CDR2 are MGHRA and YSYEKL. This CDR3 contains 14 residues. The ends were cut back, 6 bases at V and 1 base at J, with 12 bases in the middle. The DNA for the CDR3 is TGCGCCAGCAGTCGGACAGAGCTCCAAGAGACCCAGTACTTC. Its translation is CASSRTELQETQYF.

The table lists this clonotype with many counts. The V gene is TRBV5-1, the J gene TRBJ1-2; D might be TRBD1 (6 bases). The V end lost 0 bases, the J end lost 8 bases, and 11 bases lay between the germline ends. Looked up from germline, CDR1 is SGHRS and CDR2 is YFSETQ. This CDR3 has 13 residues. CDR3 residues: CASSLGGGPGYTF. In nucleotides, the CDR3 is TGCGCCAGCAGCTTGGGAGGGGGACCGGGCTACACCTTC. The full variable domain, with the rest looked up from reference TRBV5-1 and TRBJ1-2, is KAGVTQTPRYLIKTRGQQVTLSCSPISGHRSVSWYQQTPGQGLQFLFEYFSETQRNKGNFPGRFSGRQFSNSRSEMNVSTLELGDSALYLCASSLGGGPGYTFGSGTRLTVV.

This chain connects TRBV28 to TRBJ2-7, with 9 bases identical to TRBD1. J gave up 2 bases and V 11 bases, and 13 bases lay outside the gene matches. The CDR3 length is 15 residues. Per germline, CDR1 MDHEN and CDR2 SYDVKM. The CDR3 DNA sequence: TGTGCCGCGACAGGGGGTGAAGGGTTTCCCTACGAGCAGTACTTC. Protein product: CAATGGEGFPYEQYF.

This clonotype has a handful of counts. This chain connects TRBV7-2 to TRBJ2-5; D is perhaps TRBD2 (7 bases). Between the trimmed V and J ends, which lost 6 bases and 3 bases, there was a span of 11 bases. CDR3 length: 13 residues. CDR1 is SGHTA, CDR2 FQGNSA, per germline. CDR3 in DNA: TGTGCCAGCAGGGGGGCGGGAGAAGAGACCCAGTACTTC. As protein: CASRGAGEETQYF.